The present T cell receptor (beta chain) was sequenced within a study of control samples from healthy donors and cancer patients. There are 16 residues in the CDR3. V lost 4 bases and J lost 6, with 20 bases in between. CDR1 and CDR2 from the germline V gene are SGDLS and YYNGEE. Sequencing used immunoSEQ multiplex PCR; TCRdb keeps in-frame clones, though not all of them. The table shows approximately 190,000 clones, with around 90% occurring only once. The TCR comes from a man aged 30-40 years in good health. The rearrangement uses TRBV9 and TRBJ2-1; perhaps TRBD2 as D (5 bases). Sequenced material: blood. The CDR3 is CASSPEVGGPINEQFF. The CDR3 DNA reads as TGTGCCAGCAGCCCCGAGGTTGGAGGCCCGATCAATGAGCAGTTCTTC.